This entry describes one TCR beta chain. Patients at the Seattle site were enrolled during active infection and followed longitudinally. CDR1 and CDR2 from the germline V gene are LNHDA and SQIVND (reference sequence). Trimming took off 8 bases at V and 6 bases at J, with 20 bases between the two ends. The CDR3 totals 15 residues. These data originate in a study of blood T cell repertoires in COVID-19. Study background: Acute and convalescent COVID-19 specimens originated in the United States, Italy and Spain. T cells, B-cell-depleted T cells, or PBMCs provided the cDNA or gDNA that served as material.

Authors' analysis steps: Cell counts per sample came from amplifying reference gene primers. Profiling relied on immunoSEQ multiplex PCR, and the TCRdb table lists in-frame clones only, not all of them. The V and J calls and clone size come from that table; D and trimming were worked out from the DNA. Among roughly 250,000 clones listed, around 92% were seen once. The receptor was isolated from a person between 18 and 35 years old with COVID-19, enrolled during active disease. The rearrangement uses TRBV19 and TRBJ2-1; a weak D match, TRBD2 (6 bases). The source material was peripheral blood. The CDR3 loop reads CASFWGLTSVNEQFF. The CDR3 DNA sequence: TGTGCCAGTTTTTGGGGACTGACTAGTGTCAATGAGCAGTTCTTC.